This T cell receptor (beta chain) was identified in a study of T cell responses to AZD1222 COVID-19 vaccine. Whole-study results and caveats: Unmutated regions of variants are reportedly targeted by nearly half of spike-specific TCRs. The breadth and depth of Spike-specific TCRs increased once two AZD1222 doses had been given. The study found vaccine-associated CD4 TCRs spanning spike, dominant at 160-218 and 743-854. Females outnumbered males among donors, who were mostly white British; clonal diversity was possibly underestimated.

Sequencing used immunoSEQ multiplex PCR; TCRdb keeps in-frame clones, though not all of them. The sample holds roughly 150,000 clones, about 91% seen once. The V end was cut by 7 bases, the J end by 3 bases, with 10 bases between. CDR1 DFQATT and CDR2 SNEGSKA come from the germline V gene (reference sequence). This CDR3 is 11 amino acids long. Worth noting for this clone: Its antigen is as yet unknown.

V is TRBV20-1 and J is TRBJ2-7; no definite D call. This clonotype originated in an adult in good health. This specimen was peripheral blood, taken on day 0 of MenACWY control vaccination. The CDR3 loop is CSGALGYEQYF. CDR3 nucleotide sequence: TGCAGTGGAGCTCTTGGCTACGAGCAGTACTTC.